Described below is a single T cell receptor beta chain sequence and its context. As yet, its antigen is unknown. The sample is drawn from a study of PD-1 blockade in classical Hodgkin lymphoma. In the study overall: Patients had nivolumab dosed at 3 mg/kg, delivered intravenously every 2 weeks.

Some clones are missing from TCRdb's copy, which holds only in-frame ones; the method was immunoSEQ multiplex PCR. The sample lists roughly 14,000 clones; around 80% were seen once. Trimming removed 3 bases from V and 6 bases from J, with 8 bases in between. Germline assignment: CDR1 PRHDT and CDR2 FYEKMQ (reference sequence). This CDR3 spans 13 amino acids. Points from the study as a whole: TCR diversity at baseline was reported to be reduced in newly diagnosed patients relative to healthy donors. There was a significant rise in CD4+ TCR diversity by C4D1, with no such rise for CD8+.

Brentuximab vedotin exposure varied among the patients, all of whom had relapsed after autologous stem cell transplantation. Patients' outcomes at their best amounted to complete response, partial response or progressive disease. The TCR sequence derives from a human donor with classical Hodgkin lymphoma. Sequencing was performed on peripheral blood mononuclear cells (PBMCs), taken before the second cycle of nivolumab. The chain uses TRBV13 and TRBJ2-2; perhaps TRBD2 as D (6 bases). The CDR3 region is CASSFWGAGELFF. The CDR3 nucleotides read TGTGCCAGCAGCTTTTGGGGGGCCGGGGAGCTGTTTTTT.